The following is a T cell receptor (beta chain) sequence with its context. The target antigen is unknown. These data originate in a study of chemoradiotherapy in HPV16-positive cancers. Study overall: A couple of HPV16-positive patients' cells yielded candidate HPV-specific clones and common motifs. Study-wide findings and caveats: Candidate HPV-specific clones and E7-related TCR motifs grew in tumor during treatment. Better recurrence-free survival went with HPV-responsive T-cell expansion in HPV16-positive patients.

V gave up 4 bases and J gave up 4 bases, with 14 bases separating them. There are 14 residues in the CDR3. Germline lookup yields CDR1 SGHRS and CDR2 YFSETQ. Here immunoSEQ multiplex PCR was the method, and the copy in TCRdb shows in-frame clones only, minus some. Of approximately 35,000 clones listed, over 80% are singletons. This TCR was recovered from a human donor with HPV-associated anogenital cancer. The chain combines TRBV5-1 with TRBJ1-2; TRBD1 might be the D (6 bases). Here the sequenced sample was blood, taken from a patient who underwent chemoradiotherapy. CDR3: CASSALQGGYGYTF. The CDR3, as DNA: TGCGCCAGCAGCGCCCTACAGGGAGGCTATGGCTACACCTTC.